Listed here are 30 T cell receptor beta chains from one sample, sequenced in a study of blood T cell repertoires in COVID-19 (dated by TCRdb to the early 2020s). Libraries came from the immunoSEQ multiplex PCR assay. This immuneACCESS table, as held by TCRdb, lists in-frame sequences with V and J called but not all clones. Of the missing ones, under half trace to an unresolved V gene in checked studies; the others have no known cause. The sample table holds roughly 140,000 clones, of which under 90% were seen once. The ten largest clones take up roughly 8.2% of the sample. Sample: peripheral blood. The receptors shown here come from a human donor in a cohort sampled during active COVID-19.

This clone was observed a few times. This sequence joins TRBV20-1 and TRBJ2-4; D is perhaps TRBD1 (5 bases). This CDR3 is built from 16 residues. Trimming removed 3 bases from V and 0 bases from J, with 15 bases in between. The germline V gene encodes CDR1 DFQATT and CDR2 SNEGSKA (reference sequence). In DNA, the CDR3 is TGCAGTGCTAGTGTCGTCAGGGATTTAGCCAAAAACATTCAGTACTTC. This encodes CSASVVRDLAKNIQYF.

The rearrangement joins TRBV6-6 to TRBJ2-2; 13 nucleotides agree with TRBD2. CDR1 and CDR2 from the germline V gene are MNHNY and SVGAGI (reference sequence). This CDR3 has 15 residues. Trimming took 8 bases from V and 7 from J; bases not matched to a gene: 7. The CDR3 DNA follows: TGTGCCAGCCACGGACTAGCGGGAGTGGTCGGGGAGCTGTTTTTT. Protein product: CASHGLAGVVGELFF.

V and J are TRBV19 and TRBJ1-3; 8 nucleotides match TRBD1. CDR1 is LNHDA and CDR2 is SQIVND in the germline V gene (reference sequence). The CDR3 runs 16 residues. The V and J ends lost 4 bases and 0 bases, in that order; junction bases with no gene match: 5. The CDR3 nucleotides read TGTGCCAGTAGTACGACAGGGGCTTTCTCTGGAAACACCATATATTTT. This gives the protein CASSTTGAFSGNTIYF.

There are a few counts of this clone. The CDR3 is CASSPQGYTEAFF. DNA of the CDR3: TGTGCCAGCAGCCCGCAGGGGTACACTGAAGCTTTCTTT. The chain combines TRBV7-2 with TRBJ1-1, with D possibly TRBD1 on 6 matching bases. The CDR3 runs 13 residues. The germline CDR1 and CDR2 sequences are SGHTA and FQGNSA. The germline V and J ends were trimmed by 5 bases and 3 bases, with 10 bases remaining between them.

The chain carries TRBV11-1 and TRBJ1-6; D is perhaps TRBD1 (6 bases). Per germline, CDR1 SGHAT and CDR2 FQDESV (reference sequence). This CDR3 has 15 amino acids. The V gene lost 3 bases and the J gene lost 6 bases, with 12 bases spanning the gap. The CDR3 is CASSLSSGVNSPLHF. DNA of the CDR3: TGTGCCAGCAGCTTGAGCTCAGGGGTTAATTCACCCCTCCACTTT.

V usage is TRBV11-2 and J usage is TRBJ2-7; TRBD1 agrees at 8 bases. CDR3 length: 15 amino acids. Trimming at V came to 5 bases and at J to 7 bases, leaving 13 bases not matched to a gene. Germline values: CDR1 SGHAT, CDR2 FQNNGV. In nucleotides, the CDR3 is TGTGCCAGCAGCGGACAGGGTACTGCCTTGGGGGAGCAGTACTTC. Protein: CASSGQGTALGEQYF.

The rearrangement links TRBV7-8 to TRBJ2-7, with no clear D. The CDR3 extends over 15 amino acids. Germline V lookup: CDR1 SGHVS, CDR2 FQNEAQ. V dropped 3 bases and J dropped 2 bases, with 14 bases sitting between them. The CDR3 region is CASSLVSEPAYEQYF. The CDR3 DNA follows: TGTGCCAGCAGCTTGGTGTCAGAACCTGCCTACGAGCAGTACTTC.

V is TRBV27 and J is TRBJ1-1; 10 nucleotides line up with TRBD1. The CDR3 contains 16 residues. V was clipped by 4 bases and J by 2 bases; unmatched bases: 7. Germline-derived CDR1 and CDR2 are MNHEY and SMNVEV (reference sequence). CDR3 protein: CASSSTGTGVNTEAFF. Written as DNA, the CDR3 is TGTGCCAGCAGTTCTACCGGGACAGGGGTAAACACTGAAGCTTTCTTT.

This chain uses TRBV6-2 or TRBV6-3 with TRBJ2-7, with a tentative D call TRBD2 (5 bases). The CDR3 totals 14 residues. Trimming took 5 bases from V and 4 from J, leaving 15 bases between them. Germline loops: CDR1 MNHEY, CDR2 SVGEGT. Here the CDR3 reads CASSPNHSGYEQYF. As DNA, the CDR3 is TGTGCCAGCAGTCCGAACCATTCGGGGTACGAGCAGTACTTC.

V usage is TRBV6-6 and J usage is TRBJ2-7; 9 bases are shared with TRBD1. The J segment lost 5 bases and the V segment lost 6 bases, leaving 8 bases of the junction unmatched. The CDR3 is 14 residues long. Per the germline V gene, CDR1 is MNHNY and CDR2 is SVGAGI (reference sequence). The CDR3 sequence: CASRPGQGRDEQYF. The DNA for the CDR3 is TGTGCCAGCAGACCGGGACAGGGCCGAGACGAGCAGTACTTC.

V and J are TRBV4-1 and TRBJ2-7; 10 bases are shared with TRBD1. The CDR3 is made up of 15 amino acids. The trim removed 4 bases at V and 7 bases at J, leaving 10 bases unmatched. Germline loops: CDR1 MGHRA, CDR2 YSYEKL. The CDR3 loop reads CASSLGGDRGREQYF. The CDR3 nucleotides read TGCGCCAGCAGCCTCGGCGGGGACAGGGGTAGGGAGCAGTACTTC.

DNA of the CDR3: TGTGCCAGCAGTATGAGGACTAGCGGGAGGAGGGAGACCCAGTACTTC. Translation gives CASSMRTSGRRETQYF. The chain uses TRBV11-2 and TRBJ2-5; 14 bases align to TRBD2. J was trimmed by 5 bases and V by 6 bases; bases with no gene match: 8. The CDR3 has 16 amino acids. From germline, CDR1 is SGHAT and CDR2 FQNNGV.

The rearrangement uses TRBV28 and TRBJ2-3, with 9 bases aligning to TRBD2. The germline CDR1 and CDR2 sequences are MDHEN and SYDVKM. This CDR3 contains 14 residues. With 5 bases clipped from V and 6 bases from J, the junction kept 6 bases outside the gene matches. In nucleotides, the CDR3 is TGTGCCAGCAGTATAGCGGGAGAGGGCGATACGCAGTATTTT. It codes for CASSIAGEGDTQYF.

This chain joins TRBV5-4 and TRBJ2-7; tentatively, D is TRBD2 (5 bases). Trimming took 2 bases from V and 0 from J, leaving 12 bases between them. This CDR3 comprises 15 residues. Germline loops: CDR1 SGHNT, CDR2 YYREEE (reference sequence). In DNA, the CDR3 is TGTGCCAGCAGCTTCAGCGGCGGAAGCTCCTACGAGCAGTACTTC. It is translated as CASSFSGGSSYEQYF.

The chain is built from TRBV19 and TRBJ1-5; tentatively, D is TRBD1 (6 bases). The V end lost 9 bases, the J end lost 3 bases, and 21 bases lay between the germline ends. This CDR3 has 16 amino acids. Germline CDR1 LNHDA, CDR2 SQIVND (reference sequence). This chain's CDR3 is CASLTGSTDFNQPQHF. CDR3 sequence (DNA): TGTGCCAGCCTGACAGGTTCGACAGACTTCAATCAGCCCCAGCATTTT.

This clone appeared a few times. The rearrangement links TRBV6-5 to TRBJ1-6; 9 nucleotides align to TRBD1. CDR1 and CDR2 (germline): MNHEY, SVGAGI. The trim removed 2 bases at V and 8 bases at J, leaving 4 bases unmatched. The CDR3 contains 15 residues. The DNA for the CDR3 is TGTGCCAGCAGTTACGGGGACAGGGCCGATTCACCCCTCCACTTT. Protein sequence: CASSYGDRADSPLHF.

This clone occurred once. The chain links TRBV9 to TRBJ2-7; TRBD1 agrees at 10 bases. Trimming at V came to 0 bases and at J to 7 bases, leaving 7 bases not matched to a gene. The CDR3 runs to 15 residues. The V gene's germline CDR1 is SGDLS and CDR2 YYNGEE. The CDR3 sequence is CASSVGQGARMEQYF. The CDR3 nucleotides read TGTGCCAGCAGCGTAGGACAGGGGGCGAGGATGGAGCAGTACTTC.

The rearrangement uses TRBV19 and TRBJ1-5, with TRBD1 matching 11 bases. The CDR3 has 19 amino acids. The junction had 14 bases not matched to a gene; V was cut back by 4 bases and J by 3 bases. From germline, CDR1 is LNHDA and CDR2 SQIVND (reference sequence). DNA of the CDR3: TGTGCCAGTAGTACTAACCGGGACAGGGGGACCGTTTACAATCAGCCCCAGCATTTT. It translates to CASSTNRDRGTVYNQPQHF.

V and J are TRBV12-3 or TRBV12-4 and TRBJ2-3; D is possibly TRBD2 (6 bases). CDR3 length: 12 residues. The ends were cut back, 6 bases at V and 8 bases at J, with 12 bases in the middle. The CDR3, as DNA: TGTGCCAGCAGCCTTACGGAGGGTACGCAGTATTTT. Translating gives CASSLTEGTQYF.

The V and J genes are TRBV6-1 and TRBJ2-2; the D gene is possibly TRBD1 (5 bases). V lost 3 bases, J lost 4 bases, and 9 bases lay in between. CDR1 MNHNS and CDR2 SASEGT come from the germline V gene. This CDR3 has 14 amino acids. The CDR3 here is CASSDGQPTGELFF. CDR3 nucleotide sequence: TGTGCCAGCAGTGACGGACAACCCACCGGGGAGCTGTTTTTT.

The J gene is TRBJ2-1, the V gene TRBV19; TRBD1 aligns across 8 bases. The J segment lost 8 bases and the V segment lost 8 bases, leaving 8 bases of the junction unmatched. The CDR3 is 13 amino acids. CDR1 and CDR2 from the germline V gene are LNHDA and SQIVND (reference sequence). As DNA, the CDR3 is TGTGCCAGTCGCAGGGGGCCCATCGATGAGCAGTTCTTC. Encoded protein: CASRRGPIDEQFF.

The chain is built from TRBV6-5 and TRBJ1-2; 7 bases are a match to TRBD1. Per the germline V gene, CDR1 is MNHEY and CDR2 is SVGAGI. Trimming took 0 bases from V and 4 from J; bases not matched to a gene: 2. CDR3 length: 14 amino acids. CDR3 loop: CASSYSQGGYGYTF. The CDR3 DNA sequence: TGTGCCAGCAGTTACTCGCAGGGGGGCTATGGCTACACCTTC.

The chain employs TRBV6-2 or TRBV6-3 and TRBJ2-7; tentative D call: TRBD2 (6 bases). From germline, CDR1 is MNHEY and CDR2 SVGEGT. Trimming took off 5 bases at V and 3 bases at J, with 17 bases between the two ends. The CDR3 length is 15 residues. This chain's CDR3 is CASSELAVLNYEQYF. CDR3 DNA: TGTGCCAGCAGTGAGTTAGCGGTGTTGAACTACGAGCAGTACTTC.

This chain connects TRBV28 to TRBJ1-6; D not resolved. The V gene's germline CDR1 is MDHEN and CDR2 SYDVKM. Deletions cut 5 bases from V and 10 bases from J, with 12 bases between. This CDR3 has 13 amino acids. DNA of the CDR3: TGTGCCAGCAGTCCCCGGGTAGGCTCACCCCTCCACTTT. Residues: CASSPRVGSPLHF.

This clone was recorded only once. The V call is TRBV5-4, the J call TRBJ1-2; D may be TRBD1 (6 bases). Germline V gives CDR1 SGHNT, CDR2 YYREEE (reference sequence). V lost 6 bases, J lost 4 bases, and 19 bases lay in between. This CDR3 contains 15 residues. CDR3 nucleotide sequence: TGTGCCAGCACTCTTAGGGCAGGGGCTACCTATGGCTACACCTTC. Translated, it gives CASTLRAGATYGYTF. The full variable domain, its missing parts supplied by reference TRBV5-4 and TRBJ1-2, is ETGVTQSPTHLIKTRGQQVTLRCSSQSGHNTVSWYQQALGQGPQFIFQYYREEENGRGNFPPRFSGLQFPNYSSELNVNALELDDSALYLCASTLRAGATYGYTFGSGTRLTVV.

The V gene is TRBV29-1, the J gene TRBJ1-5; perhaps TRBD1 as D (6 bases). The CDR3 is 18 amino acids. CDR1 is SQVTM and CDR2 is ANQGSEA in the germline V gene. Trimming shortened V by 0 bases and J by 3 bases, and 21 bases separated the two germline ends. CDR3 sequence reads: CSVEDPRGPEPNNQPQHF. The CDR3 region has the DNA TGCAGCGTTGAAGATCCGCGGGGGCCGGAACCAAACAATCAGCCCCAGCATTTT.

The chain joins TRBV4-1 to TRBJ1-2; 10 nucleotides line up with TRBD1. Germline V gene lookup returns CDR1 MGHRA and CDR2 YSYEKL. This CDR3 has 16 residues. V lost 3 bases and J lost 6; bases outside the gene matches: 10. The CDR3 DNA follows: TGCGCCAGCAGCCAGGGGACAGGGGTTGGGTTTGATGGCTACACCTTC. Its protein product is CASSQGTGVGFDGYTF.

The chain is built from TRBV21-1 and TRBJ2-7; the table's D call TRBD2 went unverified against the DNA. TRBV21-1 is described as a pseudogene. The CDR3 is made up of 17 amino acids. Written as DNA, the CDR3 is TGTGCCAGCAGCAAAGATGGAGCGGGGGCTTGGTCCTACGAGCAGTACTTC. It encodes CASSKDGAGAWSYEQYF.

The chain uses TRBV3-1 (or the pseudogene TRBV3-2) and TRBJ2-7; 9 positions match TRBD1. The J segment lost 3 bases and the V segment lost 4 bases, leaving 7 bases of the junction unmatched. CDR1 LGHDT and CDR2 YNNKEL come from the germline V gene (reference sequence). This CDR3 contains 15 residues. The CDR3 sequence is CASSLTGTGLYEQYF. The CDR3 DNA sequence: TGTGCCAGCAGCCTGACCGGGACAGGGCTCTACGAGCAGTACTTC.

The CDR3 region has the DNA TGTGCCAGCAGCCGAAGGGGGGCAGGGGGCCGTTACGAGCAGTACTTC. The encoded protein is CASSRRGAGGRYEQYF. The chain carries TRBV14 and TRBJ2-7; 8 bases map to TRBD1. The junction had 12 bases not matched to a gene; V was cut back by 4 bases and J by 4 bases. CDR1 is SGHDN, CDR2 FVKESK, per germline. The CDR3 runs to 16 residues.